This T cell receptor beta chain was obtained from a study of early T cells in non-severe SARS-CoV-2 infection. Study-level information: Chains were unpaired, as sequencing was done on bulk RNA from unsorted whole blood.

The length of the CDR3 is 12 residues. Trimming shortened V by 6 bases and J by 2 bases, and 6 bases separated the two germline ends. Per the germline V gene, CDR1 is MNHNY and CDR2 is SVGAGI (reference sequence). Whole-study results and caveats: Database matching using VDJdb favored anti-spike CD8 responses, with private and CD4 specificities left missing.

Many counts were recorded for this clonotype. Its specificity is unknown. Researchers tagged individual cDNA molecules with unique molecular identifiers. TCRdb recomputed calls from the 5' RACE reads with MiXCR, one row per CDR3 protein. The data show more than 65,000 distinct CDR3 sequences, 4.6% seen once. The source material was whole blood, sampled at baseline. The rearrangement joins TRBV6-6 to TRBJ2-3; D not certain. The TCR comes from an adult who was a healthcare worker with PCR-confirmed SARS-CoV-2 infection or an uninfected control (not recorded which). The donor label of this sample is uncertain. This CDR3 is CASSHATDTQYF. The CDR3 DNA follows: TGTGCCAGCAGCCATGCCACAGATACGCAGTATTTT.